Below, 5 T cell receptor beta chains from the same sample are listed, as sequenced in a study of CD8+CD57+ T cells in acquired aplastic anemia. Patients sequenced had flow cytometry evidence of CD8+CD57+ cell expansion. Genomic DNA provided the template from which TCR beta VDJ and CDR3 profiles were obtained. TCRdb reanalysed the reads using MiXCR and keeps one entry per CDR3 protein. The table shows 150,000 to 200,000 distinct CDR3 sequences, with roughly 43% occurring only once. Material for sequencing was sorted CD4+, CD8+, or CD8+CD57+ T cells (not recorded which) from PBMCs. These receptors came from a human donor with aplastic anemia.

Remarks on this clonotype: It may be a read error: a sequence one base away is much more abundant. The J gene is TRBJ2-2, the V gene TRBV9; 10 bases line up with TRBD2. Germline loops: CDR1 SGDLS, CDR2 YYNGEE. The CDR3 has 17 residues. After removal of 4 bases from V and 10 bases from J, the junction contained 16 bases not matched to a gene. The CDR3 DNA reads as TGTGCCAGCAGCCCACCCGGTCTAGCGGGAGTTGGCGAGGAGCTGTTTTTT. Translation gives CASSPPGLAGVGEELFF.

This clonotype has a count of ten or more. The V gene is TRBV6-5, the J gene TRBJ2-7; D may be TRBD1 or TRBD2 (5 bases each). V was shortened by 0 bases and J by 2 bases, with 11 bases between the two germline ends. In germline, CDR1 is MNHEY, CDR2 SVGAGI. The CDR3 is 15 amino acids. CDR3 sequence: CASSYSGTVAYEQYF. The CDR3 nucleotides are TGTGCCAGCAGTTACTCAGGGACGGTCGCCTACGAGCAGTACTTC.

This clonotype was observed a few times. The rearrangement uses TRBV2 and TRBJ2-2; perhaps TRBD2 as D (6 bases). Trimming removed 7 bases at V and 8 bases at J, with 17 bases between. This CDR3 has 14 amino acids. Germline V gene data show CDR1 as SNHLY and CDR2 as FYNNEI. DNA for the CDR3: TGTGCCAGCACTGCGGGACTGAATACTGGGGAGCTGTTTTTT. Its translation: CASTAGLNTGELFF.

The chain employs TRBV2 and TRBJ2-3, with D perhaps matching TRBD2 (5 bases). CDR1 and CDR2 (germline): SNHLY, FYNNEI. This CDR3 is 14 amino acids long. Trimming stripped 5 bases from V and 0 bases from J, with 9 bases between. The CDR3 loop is CASSPRTSTDTQYF. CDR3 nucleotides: TGTGCCAGCAGTCCTAGGACTAGCACAGATACGCAGTATTTT.

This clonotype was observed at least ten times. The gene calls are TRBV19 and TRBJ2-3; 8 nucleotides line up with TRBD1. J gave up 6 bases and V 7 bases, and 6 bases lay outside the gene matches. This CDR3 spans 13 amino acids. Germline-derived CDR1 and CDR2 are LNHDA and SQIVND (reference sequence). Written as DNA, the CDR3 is TGTGCCAGTACCCACAGGGGGAGCGATACGCAGTATTTT. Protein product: CASTHRGSDTQYF. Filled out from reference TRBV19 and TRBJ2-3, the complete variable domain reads DGGITQSPKYLFRKEGQNVTLSCEQNLNHDAMYWYRQDPGQGLRLIYYSQIVNDFQKGDIAEGYSVSREKKESFPLTVTSAQKNPTAFYLCASTHRGSDTQYFGPGTRLTVL.